This T cell receptor (beta chain) was retrieved from a study of cytomegalovirus exposure and HLA in healthy donors. Study-wide points: Analyses of presence and absence presupposed an approximately uniform sequencing depth across donors. Trimming of TCR beta V- and J-genes showed a link, identified in a later analysis, to a missense DCLRE1C variant. According to the study, around 180 TCR beta chains were cytomegalovirus-associated.

The PCR contained 60 Vbeta and 13 Jbeta primers. The data were produced by immunoSEQ multiplex PCR, yet TCRdb's version contains in-frame clones alone and is incomplete. The table records about 150,000 clones, roughly 83% of them present only once. Notes on this clone: Its antigen is currently unknown.

CDR1 and CDR2 from the germline V gene are GTSNPN and SVGIG (reference sequence). The V gene end was trimmed by 5 bases and the J gene end by 0 bases; junction bases not matched to a gene: 3. There are 14 residues in the CDR3. The rearrangement joins TRBV30 to TRBJ1-3, with TRBD1 matching 8 bases. The sequence came from a man under 40 in good health and CMV-seropositive. Sequencing was carried out using PBMCs. CDR3 coding DNA: TGTGCCTGGGGACAGGGAAGCTCTGGAAACACCATATATTTT. Protein sequence: CAWGQGSSGNTIYF.